This T cell receptor beta chain comes out of a study of vaccination and CD4 T cells after COVID-19. Stated treatment: roughly nine-day PBMC culture with coronavirus spike peptide pools or control peptides (ViraFEST assay). Cultures used 2.1 million or so PBMCs per well, 9 to 10 IU/ml IL-2 and 9.5 to 10 ug/ml peptides. Trimming left V 0 bases short and J 4 bases short, with 9 bases between. Germline assignment: CDR1 WNHNN and CDR2 SYGVQD (reference sequence). The CDR3 runs to 14 residues. Sequenced with the Oncomine TCR Beta short-read assay was DNA taken from cultured CD4+ T cells. The genomic DNA was obtained from cultured CD4+ T cells by extraction with the QIAamp micro DNA kit. MiXCR, applied by TCRdb to the PCR reads, yields one record per CDR3 protein. The sample has roughly 13,000 distinct CDR3 sequences; approximately 60% are singletons. The sample holds a few counts of this clonotype. Its antigen is currently unknown.

The chain links TRBV10-1 to TRBJ1-2, with D uncertain. Sequencing used CD4+ T cells from blood, cultured in vitro. This sequence originates from a human donor who had recovered from COVID-19. The CDR3 protein is CASSESRAGYGYTF. CDR3 DNA sequence: TGCGCCAGCAGTGAGTCGAGGGCCGGCTATGGCTACACCTTC.